The 21 T cell receptor beta chains presented below share a single source sample, sequenced in a study of shared clonotypes between healthy human individuals. Sequencing was performed with immunoSEQ multiplex PCR; in TCRdb, only in-frame clones are kept and a portion is missing. This sample has 2,500,000 or so clones, with more than 90% found just once. Sequenced material: naive CD4+ T cells sorted from blood. As for subset: CD45RA+ positively selected. The source of these receptors is a man aged 18-30 years in good health.

The genes are TRBV2 and TRBJ2-1, with 8 bases aligning to TRBD2. CDR3 size: 14 residues. Trimming cost V 6 bases and J 10 bases; bases outside gene matches: 11. CDR1 is SNHLY and CDR2 is FYNNEI in the germline V gene. CDR3 DNA: TGTGCCAGCAGGAAGGCGGGGGGAGTAAGAGAGCAGTTCTTC. This encodes CASRKAGGVREQFF. The full variable domain, completed using reference TRBV2 and TRBJ2-1, is EPEVTQTPSHQVTQMGQEVILRCVPISNHLYFYWYRQILGQKVEFLVSFYNNEISEKSEIFDDQFSVERPDGSNFTLKIRSTKLEDSAMYFCASRKAGGVREQFFGPGTRLTVL.

The chain recombines TRBV2 with TRBJ1-1, with D tentatively TRBD1 (6 bases). The CDR3 runs 15 residues. The germline V gene encodes CDR1 SNHLY and CDR2 FYNNEI. Trimming stripped 6 bases from V and 8 bases from J, with 22 bases between. CDR3 region: CASSPDRSPSTEAFF. The CDR3 DNA follows: TGTGCCAGCAGCCCCGACAGGTCTCCATCCACGGAAGCTTTCTTT.

The chain couples TRBV5-6 to TRBJ2-5; 10 nucleotides align to TRBD2. The end of the DNA aligns better with TRBJ2-7, so the J call may be wrong. The CDR3 extends over 14 amino acids. CDR1 SGHDT and CDR2 YYEEEE come from the germline V gene. CDR3 sequence (DNA): TGTGCCAGCAGCGCCTTAGCGGGAGGCTACGAGCAGTACTTC. Encoded protein: CASSALAGGYEQYF.

V is TRBV7-2 and J is TRBJ2-7, with 10 positions matching TRBD1. The CDR3 runs to 16 residues. J lost 2 bases, V lost 5 bases, and 9 bases had no gene match. Per the germline V gene, CDR1 is SGHTA and CDR2 is FQGNSA. This CDR3 reads CASSPVGDRGPYEQYF. The CDR3 DNA reads as TGTGCCAGCAGCCCCGTTGGGGACAGGGGTCCCTACGAGCAGTACTTC.

The V gene is TRBV14, the J gene TRBJ2-7; 12 bases fit TRBD1. CDR1 and CDR2 from the germline V gene are SGHDN and FVKESK. The CDR3 totals 15 residues. J gave up 5 bases and V 2 bases, and 4 bases lay outside the gene matches. CDR3 region: CASSQWDRGLDEQYF. The CDR3, as DNA: TGTGCCAGCAGCCAATGGGACAGGGGGCTCGACGAGCAGTACTTC.

About this clone itself: Distinct nucleotide sequences in the sample also encode this CDR3. The chain links TRBV20-1 to TRBJ2-4; possible D gene TRBD2, 5 bases. Germline values: CDR1 DFQATT, CDR2 SNEGSKA (reference sequence). The CDR3 has 11 residues. V lost 5 bases and J lost 6, with 8 bases in between. CDR3 bases: TGCAGTGCTCGGGCGGGAAACATTCAGTACTTC. It encodes CSARAGNIQYF.

The rearrangement links TRBV19 to TRBJ1-5; D possibly corresponds to TRBD1 (5 bases). The CDR3 loop spans 14 amino acids. V lost 3 bases, J lost 3 bases, and 9 bases lay in between. Per the germline V gene, CDR1 is LNHDA and CDR2 is SQIVND (reference sequence). The CDR3: CASSMGLTNQPQHF. The DNA for the CDR3 is TGTGCCAGTAGTATGGGACTCACCAATCAGCCCCAGCATTTT.

This chain links TRBV5-1 with TRBJ2-6; the D is unclear. This CDR3 has 14 residues. The germline CDR1 and CDR2 sequences are SGHRS and YFSETQ. V was cut by 2 bases and J by 0 bases, with 3 bases left in between. This CDR3 reads CASSFPSGANVLTF. The CDR3, as DNA: TGCGCCAGCAGCTTCCCCTCTGGGGCCAACGTCCTGACTTTC.

V gene TRBV27 combines with J gene TRBJ1-2, with 11 bases lining up with TRBD1. Germline CDR1 is MNHEY and CDR2 is SMNVEV (reference sequence). V dropped 4 bases and J dropped 3; count of bases not matched to a gene: 4. The CDR3 is 15 amino acids. CDR3 sequence: CASSSRDRGDYGYTF. For the CDR3, the DNA is TGTGCCAGCAGTTCAAGGGACAGGGGGGACTATGGCTACACCTTC.

Note on this clone: The same CDR3 also results from other DNA sequences found in this sample. The rearrangement links TRBV27 to TRBJ1-5; TRBD1 aligns across 10 bases. The length of the CDR3 is 15 residues. The V gene's germline CDR1 is MNHEY and CDR2 SMNVEV (reference sequence). After removal of 2 bases from V and 4 bases from J, the junction contained 2 bases not matched to a gene. CDR3 DNA sequence: TGTGCCAGCAGTTTAGGGACAGGGGATAATCAGCCCCAGCATTTT. Translation: CASSLGTGDNQPQHF.

This clone was observed a single time. The gene calls are TRBV14 and TRBJ2-2; the D gene is possibly TRBD1 (5 bases). CDR1 SGHDN and CDR2 FVKESK come from the germline V gene. V shed 1 base and J shed 6 bases, with 12 bases lying between them. The CDR3 contains 15 residues. CDR3 bases: TGTGCCAGCAGCCAAGTCCAGGGATGGTCCGGGGAGCTGTTTTTT. Amino acid sequence: CASSQVQGWSGELFF.

This rearrangement joins TRBV6-6 to TRBJ2-5; 7 positions match TRBD2. This CDR3 is built from 13 residues. The germline V gene encodes CDR1 MNHNY and CDR2 SVGAGI (reference sequence). CDR3 sequence: CAGGLGKQETQYF. The CDR3, as DNA: TGTGCGGGTGGACTAGGTAAGCAAGAGACCCAGTACTTC.

This sequence joins TRBV11-2 and TRBJ2-7, with D unresolved. The CDR3 extends over 14 amino acids. Trimming took off 3 bases at V and 2 bases at J, with 11 bases between the two ends. Germline values: CDR1 SGHAT, CDR2 FQNNGV. The CDR3 nucleotides read TGTGCCAGCAGCTTTGGACCGGGTCCCTACGAGCAGTACTTC. Protein product: CASSFGPGPYEQYF.

The chain is built from TRBV7-9 and TRBJ2-7, with no clear D. Germline assignment: CDR1 SEHNR and CDR2 FQNEAQ (reference sequence). There are 13 residues in the CDR3. V lost 5 bases, J lost 1 base, and 9 bases lay in between. CDR3 region: CASSPRRSYEQYF. CDR3 DNA sequence: TGTGCCAGCAGCCCGCGTCGGTCCTACGAGCAGTACTTC.

This chain links TRBV10-2 with TRBJ2-2; unclear D gene. CDR1 and CDR2 (germline): WSHSY, SAAADI. Trimming removed 7 bases from V and 5 bases from J, with 11 bases in between. This CDR3 spans 13 amino acids. For the CDR3, the DNA is TGCGCCAGCAAAGGTTCGGGTACCGGGGAGCTGTTTTTT. It codes for CASKGSGTGELFF.

The chain joins TRBV7-3 to TRBJ1-1; the D is unclear. V dropped 5 bases and J dropped 6 bases, with 13 bases sitting between them. CDR3 size: 13 residues. Looked up from germline, CDR1 is SGHTA and CDR2 is FQGTGA. Written as DNA, the CDR3 is TGTGCCAGCAGCCGGAACGATGCAGCTGAAGCTTTCTTT. Its translation: CASSRNDAAEAFF. Together with reference TRBV7-3 and TRBJ1-1, the CDR3 gives the full variable domain: GAGVSQTPSNKVTEKGKYVELRCDPISGHTALYWYRQSLGQGPEFLIYFQGTGAADDSGLPNDRFFAVRPEGSVSTLKIQRTERGDSAVYLCASSRNDAAEAFFGQGTRLTVV.

The V and J genes are TRBV7-2 and TRBJ1-2; D call uncertain. CDR3 length equals 13 residues. CDR1 and CDR2 from the germline V gene are SGHTA and FQGNSA. V shed 5 bases and J shed 7 bases, with 14 bases lying between them. CDR3 loop: CASSLLYDGGYTF. As DNA, the CDR3 is TGTGCCAGCAGCCTACTTTACGATGGTGGCTACACCTTC.

This rearrangement joins TRBV28 to TRBJ1-3, with 7 bases matching TRBD1. Germline CDR1 is MDHEN and CDR2 is SYDVKM. V dropped 3 bases and J dropped 2; count of bases not matched to a gene: 1. CDR3 length equals 14 residues. The CDR3 loop is CASSFRGPGNTIYF. DNA of the CDR3: TGTGCCAGCAGTTTTAGGGGGCCTGGAAACACCATATATTTT.

This clone was seen more than once but under ten times. The J gene is TRBJ2-7, the V gene TRBV5-4; no clear D gene. The CDR3 is 14 residues long. V was shortened by 3 bases and J by 0 bases, with 10 bases between the two germline ends. CDR1 is SGHNT and CDR2 is YYREEE in the germline V gene (reference sequence). CDR3 coding DNA: TGTGCCAGCAGCTCGTGGACGGACTCCTACGAGCAGTACTTC. It codes for CASSSWTDSYEQYF.

This rearrangement joins TRBV4-2 to TRBJ1-1, with D unresolved. The germline V gene encodes CDR1 LGHNA and CDR2 YNFKEQ. V lost 1 base and J lost 0, with 9 bases in between. The CDR3 has 15 residues. The DNA for the CDR3 is TGTGCCAGCAGCCAAGGTGGCAAAATGAACACTGAAGCTTTCTTT. This gives the protein CASSQGGKMNTEAFF.

This chain connects TRBV30 to TRBJ2-7; 14 bases line up with TRBD2. Germline values: CDR1 GTSNPN, CDR2 SVGIG (reference sequence). The CDR3 covers 18 residues. Unmatched junction bases numbered 12, after V lost 4 bases and J lost 1 base. The CDR3 DNA reads TGTGCCTGGAAGCTGGGGGGACTAGCGGGAGTCGGGTCCTACGAGCAGTACTTC. This encodes CAWKLGGLAGVGSYEQYF.